The 24 T cell receptor beta chains in this list originate from one sample, sequenced in a study of control samples from healthy donors and cancer patients. Clones were read by immunoSEQ multiplex PCR, and TCRdb kept only the in-frame ones, dropping some. This sample has about 140,000 clones, with less than 90% found just once. Specimen: blood. The receptors derive from a woman under 40 in good health.

The chain joins TRBV11-2 to TRBJ1-1; no clear D. CDR3 length equals 12 residues. CDR1 SGHAT and CDR2 FQNNGV come from the germline V gene. V lost 1 base to trimming and J lost 10 bases, with 10 bases between them. The CDR3 sequence is CASSLVDGVAFF. In DNA form, the CDR3 reads TGTGCCAGCAGCTTAGTAGATGGAGTAGCTTTCTTT.

The genes are TRBV18 and TRBJ1-1, with 7 bases fitting TRBD1. The CDR3 consists of 14 residues. Germline trimming cut 4 bases from V and 1 base from J; bases unmatched to any gene: 3. CDR1 and CDR2 from the germline V gene are KGHSH and LQKENI. CDR3 nucleotides: TGTGCCAGCTCACAGGACAGGACGAACACTGAAGCTTTCTTT. Protein sequence: CASSQDRTNTEAFF.

The sample holds one count of this clone. V usage is TRBV7-9 and J usage is TRBJ2-5; D call uncertain. This CDR3 has 17 amino acids. V shed 2 bases and J shed 2 bases, with 18 bases lying between them. The V gene's germline CDR1 is SEHNR and CDR2 FQNEAQ (reference sequence). The CDR3 nucleotides read TGTGCCAGCAGCTTATACCGTCGGGCTTCCAGGCAAGAGACCCAGTACTTC. Translated: CASSLYRRASRQETQYF.

V and J are TRBV19 and TRBJ2-2; no clear D gene. The germline CDR1 and CDR2 sequences are LNHDA and SQIVND (reference sequence). V lost 7 bases and J 1 base, leaving 10 bases between the germline ends. The CDR3 runs 14 residues. Here the CDR3 reads CASMIEWNTGELFF. The DNA for the CDR3 is TGTGCCAGTATGATCGAGTGGAACACCGGGGAGCTGTTTTTT.

The chain links TRBV10-3 to TRBJ1-1; 7 bases are a match to TRBD1. The CDR3 totals 13 residues. From germline, CDR1 is ENHRY and CDR2 SYGVKD. V trimming: 2 bases; J trimming: 8 bases; junction bases outside the gene matches: 5. The CDR3 region has the DNA TGTGCCATCAGTGAGGACAGGGAAGGCGAAGCTTTCTTT. This sequence encodes CAISEDREGEAFF.

The genes are TRBV9 and TRBJ1-2; D not resolved. CDR1 SGDLS and CDR2 YYNGEE come from the germline V gene. V was pared by 2 bases and J by 8 bases, with 16 bases between. The CDR3 is 14 amino acids. In DNA form, the CDR3 reads TGTGCCAGCAGCGTGAGGGATTTAAATAGAGGCTACACCTTC. This codes for CASSVRDLNRGYTF.

The chain uses TRBV5-1 and TRBJ2-7; D possibly matches TRBD1 or TRBD2 (6 bases each). This CDR3 comprises 16 residues. Trimming removed 0 bases at V and 4 bases at J, with 17 bases between. The germline gives CDR1 SGHRS, CDR2 YFSETQ. CDR3 sequence: CASSLATDGGGYEQYF. In nucleotides, the CDR3 is TGCGCCAGCAGCTTGGCCACGGACGGAGGGGGGTACGAGCAGTACTTC.

The V gene is TRBV5-1, the J gene TRBJ1-5, with D unresolved. Deletions cut 4 bases from V and 5 bases from J, with 10 bases between. Germline loops: CDR1 SGHRS, CDR2 YFSETQ. This CDR3 is built from 13 residues. In DNA, the CDR3 is TGCGCCAGCAGCACCGCCCCGGATCAGCCCCAGCATTTT. It yields the protein CASSTAPDQPQHF. Together with reference TRBV5-1 and TRBJ1-5, the CDR3 gives the full variable domain: KAGVTQTPRYLIKTRGQQVTLSCSPISGHRSVSWYQQTPGQGLQFLFEYFSETQRNKGNFPGRFSGRQFSNSRSEMNVSTLELGDSALYLCASSTAPDQPQHFGDGTRLSIL.

In this sample, this clone turned up a few times. This sequence joins TRBV19 and TRBJ2-7; D is perhaps TRBD2 (5 bases). Deletions cut 4 bases from V and 4 bases from J, with 11 bases between. The CDR3 extends over 13 amino acids. Germline V CDR1 and CDR2: LNHDA, SQIVND (reference sequence). DNA of the CDR3: TGTGCCAGTAGTACCCCGAAGCGGTACGAGCAGTACTTC. It translates to CASSTPKRYEQYF.

The chain combines TRBV28 with TRBJ2-2, with D possibly matching TRBD1 (6 bases). This CDR3 region has 15 residues. Germline V CDR1 and CDR2: MDHEN, SYDVKM. The ends were cut back, 2 bases at V and 6 bases at J, with 13 bases in the middle. The CDR3 nucleotides are TGTGCCAGCAGTTTACCAGGGGATAGGTCCGGGGAGCTGTTTTTT. Translating gives CASSLPGDRSGELFF.

This clone was seen only a few times. The chain is built from TRBV7-2 and TRBJ2-1, with D possibly being TRBD2 (6 bases). CDR3 length: 16 residues. CDR1 SGHTA and CDR2 FQGNSA come from the germline V gene. V dropped 1 base and J dropped 0 bases, with 10 bases sitting between them. CDR3 nucleotides: TGTGCCAGCAGCTTAGTTTCCGGGAGCTCCTACAATGAGCAGTTCTTC. It codes for CASSLVSGSSYNEQFF.

The chain carries TRBV3-1 (or the pseudogene TRBV3-2) and TRBJ1-5; TRBD1 is a possible D gene (6 bases). Germline CDR1 LGHDT, CDR2 YNNKEL (reference sequence). The CDR3 is 13 amino acids. V dropped 4 bases and J dropped 7 bases, with 11 bases sitting between them. In nucleotides, the CDR3 is TGTGCCAGCAGCCCGGGAGGGGGGCAGCCCCAGCATTTT. This sequence encodes CASSPGGGQPQHF.

The rearrangement uses TRBV27 and TRBJ1-2, with 7 bases matching TRBD1. J gave up 4 bases and V 2 bases, and 7 bases lay outside the gene matches. This CDR3 is built from 15 residues. Germline loops: CDR1 MNHEY, CDR2 SMNVEV (reference sequence). In DNA form, the CDR3 reads TGTGCCAGCAGTTTAATCGTGGGACAGCCCTATGGCTACACCTTC. It encodes CASSLIVGQPYGYTF.

This chain connects TRBV9 to TRBJ2-3, with D unclear. In germline, CDR1 is SGDLS, CDR2 YYNGEE. CDR3 length equals 15 residues. V was clipped by 1 base and J by 0 bases, with 9 bases between them. CDR3 amino acids: CASSVSGTSTDTQYF. The CDR3 DNA reads as TGTGCCAGCAGCGTATCTGGCACTAGCACAGATACGCAGTATTTT.

The chain has TRBV4-1 and TRBJ2-1, with D possibly matching TRBD1 (6 bases). CDR3 length: 15 amino acids. Deletions cut 0 bases from V and 2 bases from J, with 8 bases between. From germline, CDR1 is MGHRA and CDR2 YSYEKL. DNA of the CDR3: TGCGCCAGCAGCCAAGACAGGGGCACCTACAATGAGCAGTTCTTC. Its protein product is CASSQDRGTYNEQFF.

This chain links TRBV14 with TRBJ2-5, with 13 bases aligning to TRBD2. From germline, CDR1 is SGHDN and CDR2 FVKESK. The V segment lost 4 bases and the J segment 5 bases; nucleotides outside the gene matches: 4. The CDR3 loop spans 15 amino acids. Here the CDR3 reads CASSPLAGGTETQYF. In DNA form, the CDR3 reads TGTGCCAGCAGCCCACTAGCGGGAGGGACGGAGACCCAGTACTTC.

Concerning this clone: The sample has other DNA sequences that encode this CDR3 too. V is TRBV5-1 and J is TRBJ2-5; no clear D gene. V lost 2 bases and J 5 bases, leaving 4 bases between the germline ends. The CDR3 length is 11 residues. The germline V gene has CDR1 SGHRS and CDR2 YFSETQ. The chain's CDR3 is CASSFGETQYF. The CDR3, as DNA: TGCGCCAGCAGCTTCGGGGAGACCCAGTACTTC.

This chain connects TRBV28 to TRBJ1-2; D might be TRBD1 (6 bases). V lost 3 bases and J 2 bases, leaving 16 bases between the germline ends. The CDR3 is 16 amino acids. Germline V CDR1 and CDR2: MDHEN, SYDVKM. As DNA, the CDR3 is TGTGCCAGCAGTTTGAACTCGGGGGCGAAGAACTATGGCTACACCTTC. This sequence encodes CASSLNSGAKNYGYTF.

The rearrangement joins TRBV3-1 (or the pseudogene TRBV3-2) to TRBJ2-7; 7 nucleotides line up with TRBD2. The CDR3 extends over 14 amino acids. The V and J ends lost 4 bases and 0 bases, in that order; junction bases with no gene match: 3. CDR1 and CDR2 (germline): LGHDT, YNNKEL (reference sequence). CDR3 region: CASSRAGSSYEQYF. The CDR3 bases are TGTGCCAGCAGCCGAGCGGGGAGCTCCTACGAGCAGTACTTC.

In nucleotides, the CDR3 is TGTGCCAGCAGCTTAAACCCCTCGAACACTGAAGCTTTCTTT. Protein: CASSLNPSNTEAFF. This chain joins TRBV7-3 and TRBJ1-1, with D unclear. The CDR3 consists of 14 residues. Germline loops: CDR1 SGHTA, CDR2 FQGTGA. V shed 1 base and J shed 1 base, with 7 bases lying between them.

This clone has a handful of counts. The rearrangement uses TRBV7-9 and TRBJ2-7, with a weak D call TRBD1 (6 bases). The CDR3 is made up of 15 amino acids. The germline V and J ends were trimmed by 5 bases and 2 bases, with 16 bases remaining between them. In germline, CDR1 is SEHNR, CDR2 FQNEAQ (reference sequence). The CDR3 sequence is CASSLAPGDAYEQYF. The CDR3 DNA is TGTGCCAGCAGCCTTGCCCCAGGGGATGCCTACGAGCAGTACTTC.

This clone was seen ten or more times. This sequence joins TRBV14 and TRBJ2-7, with 9 bases aligning to TRBD2. The CDR3 sequence is 17 residues long. CDR1 is SGHDN, CDR2 FVKESK, per germline. The V gene end was trimmed by 3 bases and the J gene end by 6 bases; junction bases not matched to a gene: 15. CDR3 amino acids: CASSQRRAGGSRGEQYF. The CDR3, as DNA: TGTGCCAGCAGCCAGCGGCGGGCGGGAGGGTCGCGCGGCGAGCAGTACTTC.

The chain employs TRBV5-6 and TRBJ2-7, with 8 bases that match TRBD2. The CDR3 spans 14 residues. CDR1 is SGHDT and CDR2 is YYEEEE in the germline V gene. Germline trimming cut 4 bases from V and 6 bases from J; bases unmatched to any gene: 9. CDR3 protein: CASSPGLGVFEQYF. CDR3 in DNA: TGTGCCAGCAGCCCGGGACTAGGTGTCTTCGAGCAGTACTTC.

The chain uses TRBV2 and TRBJ1-1, with 7 bases identical to TRBD1. The CDR3 contains 16 residues. Trimming cost V 6 bases and J 1 base; bases outside gene matches: 11. Germline-derived CDR1 and CDR2 are SNHLY and FYNNEI. The CDR3 DNA reads TGTGCCAGCAGCACCAATTCCGGGACAGCGAACACTGAAGCTTTCTTT. Protein sequence: CASSTNSGTANTEAFF.